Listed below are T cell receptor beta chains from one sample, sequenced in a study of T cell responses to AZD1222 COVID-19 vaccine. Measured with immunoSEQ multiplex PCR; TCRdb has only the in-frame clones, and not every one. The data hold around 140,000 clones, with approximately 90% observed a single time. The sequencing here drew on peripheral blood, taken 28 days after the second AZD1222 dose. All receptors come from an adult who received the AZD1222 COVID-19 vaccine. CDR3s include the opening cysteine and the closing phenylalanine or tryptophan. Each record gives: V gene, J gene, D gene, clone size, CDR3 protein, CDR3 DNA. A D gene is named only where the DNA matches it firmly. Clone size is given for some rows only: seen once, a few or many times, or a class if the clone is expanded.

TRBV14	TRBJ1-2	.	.	CASSHGHLSYYGYTF	TGTGCCAGCAGCCACGGACACCTATCTTACTATGGCTACACCTTC
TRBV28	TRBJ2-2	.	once	CASTLKRETGELFF	TGTGCCAGCACCCTGAAACGGGAGACCGGGGAGCTGTTTTTT
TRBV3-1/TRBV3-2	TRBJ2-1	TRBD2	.	CASSQDRRFGTRGNEQFF	TGTGCCAGCAGCCAAGATAGACGTTTCGGGACTAGGGGCAATGAGCAGTTCTTC
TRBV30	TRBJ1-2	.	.	CAWTREFRDYGYTF	TGTGCCTGGACCCGGGAGTTTAGGGACTATGGCTACACCTTC
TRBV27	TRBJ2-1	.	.	CASSPGGPEQFF	TGTGCCAGCAGTCCCGGGGGTCCTGAGCAGTTCTTC
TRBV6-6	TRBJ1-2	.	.	CASSRNRGATYGYTF	TGTGCCAGCAGCCGTAATCGGGGGGCGACCTATGGCTACACCTTC
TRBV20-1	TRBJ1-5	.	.	CSARADPNQPQHF	TGCAGTGCTCGTGCGGACCCCAATCAGCCCCAGCATTTT
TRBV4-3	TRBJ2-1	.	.	CASSQRSLTVPRSEQFF	TGCGCCAGCAGCCAAAGAAGTCTTACAGTACCTCGGAGTGAGCAGTTCTTC
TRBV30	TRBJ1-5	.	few	CAWSVGWGGQPQHF	TGTGCCTGGAGTGTAGGGTGGGGTGGGCAGCCCCAGCATTTT
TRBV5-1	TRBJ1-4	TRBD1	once	CASSTGTGSEKLFF	TGCGCCAGCAGTACCGGGACAGGCAGTGAAAAACTGTTTTTT
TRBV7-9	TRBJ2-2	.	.	CASRSYGTENTGELFF	TGTGCCAGCAGGTCCTATGGGACGGAGAACACCGGGGAGCTGTTTTTT
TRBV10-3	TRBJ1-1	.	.	CAISESRSEAFF	TGTGCCATCAGTGAGTCCCGATCTGAAGCTTTCTTT
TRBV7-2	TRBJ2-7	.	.	CASSSRAPGNYEQYF	TGTGCCAGCAGCTCTCGAGCCCCAGGAAACTACGAGCAGTACTTC
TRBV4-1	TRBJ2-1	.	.	CASSQVLQRTYNEQFF	TGCGCCAGCAGCCAAGTCTTACAGCGGACCTACAATGAGCAGTTCTTC
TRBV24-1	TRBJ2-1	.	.	CATSQTQGGGGDEQFF	TGTGCCACCAGCCAAACTCAAGGAGGGGGGGGTGATGAGCAGTTCTTC
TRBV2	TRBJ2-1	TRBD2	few	CASNGGSAYNEQFF	TGTGCCAGCAATGGCGGGAGCGCCTACAATGAGCAGTTCTTC
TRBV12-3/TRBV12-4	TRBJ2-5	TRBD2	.	CASTLAGGETQYF	TGTGCCAGCACGCTAGCGGGAGGAGAGACCCAGTACTTC
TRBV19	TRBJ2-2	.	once	CASSITSGTTRELFF	TGTGCCAGTAGTATAACCTCCGGGACAACCCGGGAGCTGTTTTTT
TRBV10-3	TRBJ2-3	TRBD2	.	CAISDSGGTDTQYF	TGTGCCATCAGTGACTCGGGAGGGACAGATACGCAGTATTTT
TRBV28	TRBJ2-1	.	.	CASQVGGPHNEQFF	TGTGCCAGCCAGGTCGGGGGCCCTCACAATGAGCAGTTCTTC
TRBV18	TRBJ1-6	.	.	CASSLQEGVPLHF	TGTGCCAGCTCACTTCAAGAGGGGGTACCCCTCCACTTT
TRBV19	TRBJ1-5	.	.	CASTIGGNQPQHF	TGTGCCAGTACCATCGGGGGGAATCAGCCCCAGCATTTT
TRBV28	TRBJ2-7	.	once	CASSFPGVKRVEQYF	TGTGCCAGCAGTTTCCCGGGAGTGAAGCGGGTTGAGCAGTACTTC
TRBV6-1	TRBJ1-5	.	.	CASSEKGGNQPQHF	TGTGCCAGCAGTGAAAAGGGGGGAAATCAGCCCCAGCATTTT
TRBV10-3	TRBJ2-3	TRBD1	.	CAIRGQGKDTQYF	TGTGCCATCAGGGGACAGGGGAAAGATACGCAGTATTTT
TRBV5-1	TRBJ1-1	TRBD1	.	CASSLDAGGEAFF	TGCGCCAGCAGCTTGGACGCAGGGGGCGAAGCTTTCTTT
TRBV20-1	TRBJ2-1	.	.	CSASSGRGFPNEQFF	TGCAGTGCTAGTAGTGGCAGGGGCTTCCCAAATGAGCAGTTCTTC
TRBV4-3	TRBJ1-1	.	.	CASSPSGTAMNTEAFF	TGCGCCAGCAGCCCATCCGGGACGGCTATGAACACTGAAGCTTTCTTT
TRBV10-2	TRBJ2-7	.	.	CASKGTSYEQYF	TGCGCCAGCAAAGGCACTTCCTACGAGCAGTACTTC